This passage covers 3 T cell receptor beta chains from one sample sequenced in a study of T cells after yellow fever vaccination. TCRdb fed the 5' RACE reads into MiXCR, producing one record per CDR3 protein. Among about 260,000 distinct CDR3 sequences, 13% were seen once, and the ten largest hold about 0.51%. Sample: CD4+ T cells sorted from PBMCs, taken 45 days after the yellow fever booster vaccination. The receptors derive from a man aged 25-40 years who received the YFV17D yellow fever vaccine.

The CDR3 spells CASSYAALAGGQEQYF. CDR3 bases: TGTGCCAGCAGTTACGCGGCGCTAGCGGGAGGGCAGGAGCAGTACTTC. V is TRBV6-2 or TRBV6-3 and J is TRBJ2-7; TRBD2 agrees at 12 bases. After removal of 2 bases from V and 7 bases from J, the junction contained 9 bases not matched to a gene. The CDR3 totals 16 residues. Germline V gene lookup returns CDR1 MNHEY and CDR2 SVGEGT.

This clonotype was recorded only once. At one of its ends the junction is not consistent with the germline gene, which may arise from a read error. The CDR3 nucleotides read TGTGCCATCAGTTTAATGACGGGAGAAGGCCTAACCTCGGGGACCCAGTACTTC. Protein product: CAISLMTGEGLTSGTQYF. V is TRBV12-3 or TRBV12-4 and J is TRBJ2-5; possibly TRBD2 for D (6 bases). The CDR3 spans 18 residues.

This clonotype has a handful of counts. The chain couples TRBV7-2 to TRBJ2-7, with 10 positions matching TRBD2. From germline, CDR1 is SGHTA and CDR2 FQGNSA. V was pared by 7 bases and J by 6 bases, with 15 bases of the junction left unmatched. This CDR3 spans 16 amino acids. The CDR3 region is CASILGAGGPVGEQYF. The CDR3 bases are TGTGCCAGCATCTTGGGAGCGGGAGGGCCTGTCGGCGAGCAGTACTTC.